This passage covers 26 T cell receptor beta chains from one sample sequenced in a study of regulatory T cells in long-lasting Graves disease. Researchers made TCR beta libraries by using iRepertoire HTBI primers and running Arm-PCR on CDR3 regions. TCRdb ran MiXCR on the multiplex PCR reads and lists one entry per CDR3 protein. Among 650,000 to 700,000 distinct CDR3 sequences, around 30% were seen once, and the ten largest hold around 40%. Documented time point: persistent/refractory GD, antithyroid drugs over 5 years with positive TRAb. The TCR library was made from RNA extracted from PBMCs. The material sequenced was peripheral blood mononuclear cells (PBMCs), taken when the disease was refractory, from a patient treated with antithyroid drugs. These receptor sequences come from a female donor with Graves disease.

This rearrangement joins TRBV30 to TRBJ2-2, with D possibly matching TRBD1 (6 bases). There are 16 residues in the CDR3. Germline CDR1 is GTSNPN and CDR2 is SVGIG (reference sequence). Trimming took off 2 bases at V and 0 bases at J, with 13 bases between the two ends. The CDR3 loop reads CAWSPLDRANTGELFF. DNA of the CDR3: TGTGCCTGGAGTCCCCTGGACAGAGCGAACACCGGGGAGCTGTTTTTT.

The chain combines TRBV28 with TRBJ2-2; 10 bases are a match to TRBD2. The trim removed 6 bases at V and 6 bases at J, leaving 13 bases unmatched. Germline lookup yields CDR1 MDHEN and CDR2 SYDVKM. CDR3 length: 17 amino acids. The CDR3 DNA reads TGTGCCAGCAGCGTCCAAGCTAGCGGGAGAACTCCCGGGGAGCTGTTTTTT. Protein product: CASSVQASGRTPGELFF.

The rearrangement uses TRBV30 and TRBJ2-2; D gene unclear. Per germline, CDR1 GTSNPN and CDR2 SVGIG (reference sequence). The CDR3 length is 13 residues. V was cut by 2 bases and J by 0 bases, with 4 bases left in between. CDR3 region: CAWSPSNTGELFF. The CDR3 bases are TGTGCCTGGAGTCCCTCGAACACCGGGGAGCTGTTTTTT.

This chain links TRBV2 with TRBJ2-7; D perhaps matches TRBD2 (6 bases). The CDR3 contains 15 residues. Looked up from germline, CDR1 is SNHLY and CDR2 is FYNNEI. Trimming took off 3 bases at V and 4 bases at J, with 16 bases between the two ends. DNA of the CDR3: TGTGCCAGCAGTGAGATGCGGAGGGCCGGGTACGAGCAGTACTTC. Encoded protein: CASSEMRRAGYEQYF.

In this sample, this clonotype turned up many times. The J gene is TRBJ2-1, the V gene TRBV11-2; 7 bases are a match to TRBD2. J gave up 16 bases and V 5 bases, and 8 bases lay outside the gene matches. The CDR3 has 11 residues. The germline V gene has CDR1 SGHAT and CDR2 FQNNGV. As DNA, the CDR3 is TGTGCCAGCAGCCTCCGGGACTACCTATTCTTC. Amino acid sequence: CASSLRDYLFF.

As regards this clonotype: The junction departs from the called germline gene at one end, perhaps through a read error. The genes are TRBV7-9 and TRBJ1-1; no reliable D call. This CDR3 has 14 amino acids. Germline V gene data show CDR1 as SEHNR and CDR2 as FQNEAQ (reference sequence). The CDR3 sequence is CACSLRTENTEAFF. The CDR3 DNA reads TGTGCCTGCAGCTTAAGGACGGAGAACACTGAAGCTTTCTTT.

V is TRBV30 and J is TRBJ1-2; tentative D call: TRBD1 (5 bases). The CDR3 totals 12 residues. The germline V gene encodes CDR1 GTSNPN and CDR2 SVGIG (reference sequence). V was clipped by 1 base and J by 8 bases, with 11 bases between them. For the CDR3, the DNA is TGTGCCTGGAGTGAGAGGACATTCGGCTACACCTTC. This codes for CAWSERTFGYTF. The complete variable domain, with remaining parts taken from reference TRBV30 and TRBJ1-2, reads SQTIHQWPATLVQPVGSPLSLECTVEGTSNPNLYWYRQAAGRGLQLLFYSVGIGQISSEVPQNLSASRPQDRQFILSSKKLLLSDSGFYLCAWSERTFGYTFGSGTRLTVV.

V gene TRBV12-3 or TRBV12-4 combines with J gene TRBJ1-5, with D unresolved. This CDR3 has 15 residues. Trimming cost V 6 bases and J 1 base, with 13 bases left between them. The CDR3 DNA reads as TGTGCCAGCAGCCGTTCGGGAGGGAGCAATCAGCCCCAGCATTTT. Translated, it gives CASSRSGGSNQPQHF.

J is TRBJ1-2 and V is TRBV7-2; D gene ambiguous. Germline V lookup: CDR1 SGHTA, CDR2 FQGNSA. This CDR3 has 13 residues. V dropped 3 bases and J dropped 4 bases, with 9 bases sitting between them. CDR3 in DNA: TGTGCCAGCAGCTTTGGACGGATCTATGGCTACACCTTC. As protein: CASSFGRIYGYTF.

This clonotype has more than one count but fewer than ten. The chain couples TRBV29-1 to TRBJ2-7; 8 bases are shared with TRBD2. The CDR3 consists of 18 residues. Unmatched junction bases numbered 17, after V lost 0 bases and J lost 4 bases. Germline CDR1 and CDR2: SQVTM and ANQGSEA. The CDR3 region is CSVEDRTSPRTKPYEQYF. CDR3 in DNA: TGCAGCGTTGAAGATCGGACTAGCCCGAGGACCAAACCTTACGAGCAGTACTTC.

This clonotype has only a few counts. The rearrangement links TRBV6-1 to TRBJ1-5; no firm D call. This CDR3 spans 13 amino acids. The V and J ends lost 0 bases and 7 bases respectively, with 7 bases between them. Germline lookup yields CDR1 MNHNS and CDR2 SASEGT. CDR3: CASSEAAGQPQHF. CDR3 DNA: TGTGCCAGCAGTGAAGCAGCGGGGCAGCCCCAGCATTTT.

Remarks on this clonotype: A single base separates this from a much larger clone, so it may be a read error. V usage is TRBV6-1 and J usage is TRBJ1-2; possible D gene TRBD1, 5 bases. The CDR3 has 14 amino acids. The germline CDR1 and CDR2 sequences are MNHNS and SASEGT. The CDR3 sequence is CASSPQGFGYGHTF. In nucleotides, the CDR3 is TGTGCCAGCAGTCCTCAGGGTTTTGGGTATGGCCACACCTTC.

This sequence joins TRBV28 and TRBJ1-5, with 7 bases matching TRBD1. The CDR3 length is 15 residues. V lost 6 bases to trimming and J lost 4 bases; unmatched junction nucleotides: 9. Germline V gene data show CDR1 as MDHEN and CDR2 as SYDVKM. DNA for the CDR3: TGTGCCAGCAGCATGACAGGGTTGACGAATCAGCCCCAGCATTTT. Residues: CASSMTGLTNQPQHF.

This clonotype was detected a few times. CDR3 protein: CASSYAGTLGYEQYF. The CDR3 DNA follows: TGTGCCAGCAGCTACGCCGGGACCCTTGGCTACGAGCAGTACTTC. The chain has TRBV13 and TRBJ2-7; D possibly matches TRBD1 or TRBD2 (5 bases each). V was trimmed by 4 bases and J by 3 bases, leaving 16 bases between them. The CDR3 loop spans 15 amino acids. Germline assignment: CDR1 PRHDT and CDR2 FYEKMQ (reference sequence).

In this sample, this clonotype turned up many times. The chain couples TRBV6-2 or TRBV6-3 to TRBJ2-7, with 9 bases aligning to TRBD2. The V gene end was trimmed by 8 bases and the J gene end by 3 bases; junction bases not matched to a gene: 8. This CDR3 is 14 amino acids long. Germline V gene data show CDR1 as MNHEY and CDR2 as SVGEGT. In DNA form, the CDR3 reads TGTGCCAGCGGGTCCACTAGCGGGTTCTACGAGCAGTACTTC. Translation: CASGSTSGFYEQYF.

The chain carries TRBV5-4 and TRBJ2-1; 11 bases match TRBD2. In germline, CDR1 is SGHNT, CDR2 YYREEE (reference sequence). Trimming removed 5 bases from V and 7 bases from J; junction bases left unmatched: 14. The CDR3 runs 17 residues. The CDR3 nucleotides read TGTGCCAGCAGTGGTATTAGCGGGAGGGAGTATTGGAATGAGCAGTTCTTC. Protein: CASSGISGREYWNEQFF.

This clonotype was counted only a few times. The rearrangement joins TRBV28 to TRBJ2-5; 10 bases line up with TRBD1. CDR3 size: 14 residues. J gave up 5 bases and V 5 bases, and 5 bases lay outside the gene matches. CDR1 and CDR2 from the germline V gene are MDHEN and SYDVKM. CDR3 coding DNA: TGTGCCAGCAGTGAGACAGGGGGCCTGGAGACCCAGTACTTC. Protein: CASSETGGLETQYF. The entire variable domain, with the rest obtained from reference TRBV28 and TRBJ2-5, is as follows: DVKVTQSSRYLVKRTGEKVFLECVQDMDHENMFWYRQDPGLGLRLIYFSYDVKMKEKGDIPEGYSVSREKKERFSLILESASTNQTSMYLCASSETGGLETQYFGPGTRLLVL.

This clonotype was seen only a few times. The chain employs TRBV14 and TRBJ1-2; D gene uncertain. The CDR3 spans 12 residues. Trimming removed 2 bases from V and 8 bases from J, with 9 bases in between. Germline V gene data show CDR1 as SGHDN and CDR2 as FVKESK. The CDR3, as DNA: TGTGCCAGCAGCCAACCCCCGGAAGGCTACACCTTC. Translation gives CASSQPPEGYTF.

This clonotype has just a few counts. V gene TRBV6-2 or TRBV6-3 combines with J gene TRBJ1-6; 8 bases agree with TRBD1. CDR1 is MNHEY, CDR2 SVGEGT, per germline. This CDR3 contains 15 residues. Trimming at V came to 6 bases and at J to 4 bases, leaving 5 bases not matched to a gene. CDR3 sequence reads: CASRNRQGYNSPLHF. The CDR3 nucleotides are TGTGCCAGCAGGAACCGACAGGGGTATAATTCACCCCTCCACTTT.

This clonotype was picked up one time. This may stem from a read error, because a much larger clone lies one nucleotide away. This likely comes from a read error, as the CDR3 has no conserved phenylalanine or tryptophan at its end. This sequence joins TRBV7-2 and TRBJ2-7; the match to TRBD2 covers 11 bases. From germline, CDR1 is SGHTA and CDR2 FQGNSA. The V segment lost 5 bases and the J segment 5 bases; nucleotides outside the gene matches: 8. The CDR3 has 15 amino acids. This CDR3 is CASSGLAGGLDEQYL. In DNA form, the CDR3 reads TGTGCCAGCAGCGGTCTAGCGGGAGGACTTGACGAGCAGTACCTC.

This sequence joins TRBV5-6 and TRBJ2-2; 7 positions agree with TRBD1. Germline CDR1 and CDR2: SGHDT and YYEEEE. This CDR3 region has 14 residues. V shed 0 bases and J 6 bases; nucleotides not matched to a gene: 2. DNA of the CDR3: TGTGCCAGCAGCTTGGAACAGGGGCCCGGGGAGCTGTTTTTT. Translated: CASSLEQGPGELFF.

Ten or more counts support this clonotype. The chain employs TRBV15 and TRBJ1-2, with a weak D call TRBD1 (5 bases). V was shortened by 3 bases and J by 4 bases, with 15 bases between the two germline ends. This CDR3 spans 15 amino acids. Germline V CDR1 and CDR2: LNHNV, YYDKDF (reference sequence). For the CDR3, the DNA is TGTGCCACCAGCAGGGGAAGGGACGCCAGCTATGGCTACACCTTC. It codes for CATSRGRDASYGYTF.

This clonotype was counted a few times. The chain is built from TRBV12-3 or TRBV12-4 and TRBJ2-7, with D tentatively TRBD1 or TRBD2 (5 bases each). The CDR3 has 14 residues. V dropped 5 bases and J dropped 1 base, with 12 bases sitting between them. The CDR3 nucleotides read TGTGCCAGCAGTCTGGGGGTCCTTTCCTACGAGCAGTACTTC. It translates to CASSLGVLSYEQYF.

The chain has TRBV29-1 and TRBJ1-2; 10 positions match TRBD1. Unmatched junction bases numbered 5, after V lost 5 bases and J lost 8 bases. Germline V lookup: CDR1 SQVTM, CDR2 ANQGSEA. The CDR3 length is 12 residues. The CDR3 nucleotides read TGCAGCGTTATGGGACAGGGGAAAGGCTACACCTTC. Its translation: CSVMGQGKGYTF.

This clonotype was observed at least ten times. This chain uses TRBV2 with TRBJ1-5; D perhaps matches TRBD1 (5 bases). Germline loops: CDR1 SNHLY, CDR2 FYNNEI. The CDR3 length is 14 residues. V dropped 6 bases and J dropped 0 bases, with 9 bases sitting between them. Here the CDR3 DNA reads TGTGCCAGCAGGGGGGACGGTAGCAATCAGCCCCAGCATTTT. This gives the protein CASRGDGSNQPQHF.

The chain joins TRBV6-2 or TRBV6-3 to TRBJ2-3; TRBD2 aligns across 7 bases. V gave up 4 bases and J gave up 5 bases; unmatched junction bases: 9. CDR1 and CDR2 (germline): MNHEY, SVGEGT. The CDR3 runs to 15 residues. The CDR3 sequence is CASSSRSAGEDTQYF. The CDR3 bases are TGTGCCAGCAGTTCCCGCAGTGCGGGGGAAGATACGCAGTATTTT.